The 21 T cell receptor beta chains below all came from one sample that was sequenced in a study of blood T cell repertoires in COVID-19. Here immunoSEQ multiplex PCR was the method, and the copy in TCRdb shows in-frame clones only, minus some. The sample has hundreds of thousands of clones, 85% to 90% seen once. Sequenced material: PBMCs or T cells enriched from blood (not recorded which). The origin of the receptors is a woman in her fifties or sixties who had recovered from COVID-19.

The chain recombines TRBV12-3 or TRBV12-4 with TRBJ1-6, with D maybe TRBD1 (6 bases). Trimming removed 6 bases from V and 10 bases from J, with 13 bases in between. This CDR3 has 13 amino acids. CDR3 nucleotide sequence: TGTGCCAGCAGGGCCGTCACAGGGTCACCCCTCCACTTT. It translates to CASRAVTGSPLHF.

The chain links TRBV19 to TRBJ1-5; maybe TRBD1 (6 bases). This CDR3 contains 17 residues. Per germline, CDR1 LNHDA and CDR2 SQIVND (reference sequence). With 9 bases removed from V and 0 bases from J, the gap between germline ends came to 21 bases. CDR3 protein: CASLKEGGSNSNQPQHF. The CDR3 DNA reads as TGTGCCAGCTTAAAGGAAGGGGGTTCAAATAGCAATCAGCCCCAGCATTTT.

In this sample, this clone turned up a few times. The chain couples TRBV3-1 (or the pseudogene TRBV3-2) to TRBJ1-2; D may be TRBD1 (6 bases). V lost 1 base and J 4 bases, leaving 10 bases between the germline ends. The CDR3 contains 14 residues. Germline V gives CDR1 LGHDT, CDR2 YNNKEL (reference sequence). The CDR3 bases are TGTGCCAGCAGCCAAGCCGGGGGGCTCTATGGCTACACCTTC. Encoded protein: CASSQAGGLYGYTF.

This chain connects TRBV15 to TRBJ1-4; TRBD1 might be the D (5 bases). Germline lookup yields CDR1 LNHNV and CDR2 YYDKDF (reference sequence). Trimming left V 1 base short and J 8 bases short, with 11 bases between. CDR3 length: 14 amino acids. CDR3 residues: CATSRGGGKEKLFF. The CDR3 nucleotides are TGTGCCACCAGCAGAGGGGGGGGGAAAGAAAAACTGTTTTTT.

The chain recombines TRBV7-8 with TRBJ1-2; 11 nucleotides match TRBD1. V gave up 8 bases and J gave up 8 bases; unmatched junction bases: 10. Germline V gene data show CDR1 as SGHVS and CDR2 as FQNEAQ. This CDR3 has 14 residues. Written as DNA, the CDR3 is TGTGCCAGCGGGGACCGGGACAGGGGGACGGGCTACACCTTC. This gives the protein CASGDRDRGTGYTF.

This clone has only one observation. The J gene is TRBJ1-2, the V gene TRBV4-3; D gene uncertain. The CDR3 sequence is 15 residues long. Germline values: CDR1 LGHNA, CDR2 YSLEER. Deletions cut 0 bases from V and 8 bases from J, with 16 bases between. The CDR3 bases are TGCGCCAGCAGCCAAGATCACAGTATAGGAAACGGCTACACCTTC. Encoded protein: CASSQDHSIGNGYTF.

V and J are TRBV6-1 and TRBJ1-4, with D perhaps matching TRBD1 (6 bases). The CDR3 has 15 amino acids. Germline V gene lookup returns CDR1 MNHNS and CDR2 SASEGT. Trimming took 2 bases from V and 3 from J, leaving 10 bases between them. The CDR3 here is CASSENRAPNEKLFF. The CDR3 DNA reads as TGTGCCAGCAGTGAAAACAGGGCCCCTAATGAAAAACTGTTTTTT.

V gene TRBV12-3 or TRBV12-4 combines with J gene TRBJ1-2; no firm D call. V was pared by 2 bases and J by 5 bases, with 9 bases between. The CDR3 totals 13 residues. The CDR3 is CASSLSPSYGYTF. The CDR3 DNA is TGTGCCAGCAGTTTAAGCCCGTCTTATGGCTACACCTTC.

The rearrangement links TRBV6-5 to TRBJ1-1; tentatively, D is TRBD1 (6 bases). Germline values: CDR1 MNHEY, CDR2 SVGAGI. The CDR3 consists of 15 residues. The ends were cut back, 2 bases at V and 4 bases at J, with 14 bases in the middle. Here the CDR3 DNA reads TGTGCCAGCAGTTACAGGGGGAGGGTCGGCACTGAAGCTTTCTTT. It is translated as CASSYRGRVGTEAFF.

This sequence joins TRBV6-7 and TRBJ2-5; 9 nucleotides agree with TRBD2. TRBV6-7 carries the ORF label, with uncertain function. The CDR3 is made up of 18 amino acids. V trimming: 7 bases; J trimming: 1 base; junction bases outside the gene matches: 16. The CDR3 DNA reads as TGTGCCAGCATTCCCGGGGGGAGCGGGGGGACCAGCCAAGAGACCCAGTACTTC. Translating it yields CASIPGGSGGTSQETQYF.

The rearrangement links TRBV15 to TRBJ2-7; 8 positions match TRBD1. CDR3 size: 15 residues. J was trimmed by 2 bases and V by 1 base; bases with no gene match: 4. Germline CDR1 LNHNV, CDR2 YYDKDF (reference sequence). Here the CDR3 DNA reads TGTGCCACCAGCAGAGTGCACAGGGGGACCTACGAGCAGTACTTC. The encoded protein is CATSRVHRGTYEQYF.

This clone was picked up a small number of times. The rearrangement joins TRBV7-2 to TRBJ1-5; 7 nucleotides match TRBD1. The germline V gene encodes CDR1 SGHTA and CDR2 FQGNSA. V was clipped by 6 bases and J by 5 bases; unmatched bases: 4. There are 13 residues in the CDR3. Here the CDR3 DNA reads TGTGCCAGCAGACCCCAGGGGGATCAGCCCCAGCATTTT. Its translation is CASRPQGDQPQHF.

The V gene is TRBV21-1, the J gene TRBJ2-3; the table calls TRBD1, which could not be checked here. TRBV21-1 is recorded as a pseudogene. The CDR3 is 16 residues long. The DNA of the CDR3 is TGTGCCAGCAGCCCCGGTGAACAGGGGAGACAAGATACGCAGTATTTT. Amino acid sequence: CASSPGEQGRQDTQYF.

This chain joins TRBV7-6 and TRBJ1-2; D call uncertain. This CDR3 comprises 13 residues. Trimming removed 3 bases from V and 6 bases from J, with 11 bases in between. Germline V gene lookup returns CDR1 SGHVS and CDR2 FNYEAQ. CDR3 coding DNA: TGTGCCAGCAGCTTTGGGAGTAGTGATGGCTACACCTTC. Protein sequence: CASSFGSSDGYTF.

The genes are TRBV19 and TRBJ2-1; TRBD2 matches at 9 bases. Germline V CDR1 and CDR2: LNHDA, SQIVND (reference sequence). The CDR3 loop spans 15 amino acids. The ends lost 3 bases at V and 4 bases at J; junction bases unmatched: 4. Here the CDR3 reads CASSIPAGGYNEQFF. The CDR3 region has the DNA TGTGCCAGTAGTATCCCAGCGGGGGGTTACAATGAGCAGTTCTTC.

V gene TRBV6-5 combines with J gene TRBJ2-2; D is unresolved. The germline V and J ends were trimmed by 5 bases and 2 bases, with 9 bases remaining between them. Germline CDR1 MNHEY, CDR2 SVGAGI. The CDR3 sequence is 14 residues long. The DNA for the CDR3 is TGTGCCAGCAGTACGAACATAAACACCGGGGAGCTGTTTTTT. As protein: CASSTNINTGELFF.

The chain employs TRBV5-4 and TRBJ2-7; 7 nucleotides match TRBD1. Trimming cost V 3 bases and J 12 bases; bases outside gene matches: 12. Germline V gene sequence: CDR1 SGHNT, CDR2 YYREEE (reference sequence). The CDR3 has 13 residues. The CDR3 coding sequence is TGTGCCAGCAGCTCGCTGGGGGCAGGGGGTCTGTACTTC. Its protein product is CASSSLGAGGLYF.

The V gene is TRBV11-2, the J gene TRBJ2-7; maybe TRBD2 (7 bases). The ends were cut back, 1 base at V and 3 bases at J, with 10 bases in the middle. Germline lookup yields CDR1 SGHAT and CDR2 FQNNGV. The CDR3 has 14 residues. CDR3 bases: TGTGCCAGCAGCTTAGTTAGGGGGGGCTACGAGCAGTACTTC. Translating gives CASSLVRGGYEQYF.

This CDR3 is CASSTGQGNQPQHF. In DNA form, the CDR3 reads TGTGCCAGCAGCACAGGACAGGGCAATCAGCCCCAGCATTTT. This sequence joins TRBV5-5 and TRBJ1-5, with 7 bases lining up with TRBD1. CDR1 and CDR2 from the germline V gene are SGHKS and YYEKEE (reference sequence). This CDR3 region has 14 residues. After removal of 4 bases from V and 2 bases from J, the junction contained 3 bases not matched to a gene.

The chain couples TRBV20-1 to TRBJ2-7, with D unclear. Germline CDR1 reads DFQATT; CDR2 reads SNEGSKA (reference sequence). V lost 4 bases and J lost 4, with 8 bases in between. The CDR3 consists of 11 residues. CDR3 sequence: CSATDLYEQYF. CDR3 nucleotide sequence: TGCAGTGCTACCGACTTGTACGAGCAGTACTTC.

This clone was observed a handful of times. This same CDR3 is encoded by further DNA sequences in the sample. CDR3 amino acids: CASSDYRGRDGYTF. Here the CDR3 DNA reads TGTGCCAGCAGTGATTACAGGGGGCGGGATGGCTACACCTTC. The rearrangement links TRBV6-1 to TRBJ1-2; 9 positions match TRBD1. After removal of 3 bases from V and 6 bases from J, the junction contained 5 bases not matched to a gene. The CDR3 spans 14 residues. CDR1 and CDR2 (germline): MNHNS, SASEGT.